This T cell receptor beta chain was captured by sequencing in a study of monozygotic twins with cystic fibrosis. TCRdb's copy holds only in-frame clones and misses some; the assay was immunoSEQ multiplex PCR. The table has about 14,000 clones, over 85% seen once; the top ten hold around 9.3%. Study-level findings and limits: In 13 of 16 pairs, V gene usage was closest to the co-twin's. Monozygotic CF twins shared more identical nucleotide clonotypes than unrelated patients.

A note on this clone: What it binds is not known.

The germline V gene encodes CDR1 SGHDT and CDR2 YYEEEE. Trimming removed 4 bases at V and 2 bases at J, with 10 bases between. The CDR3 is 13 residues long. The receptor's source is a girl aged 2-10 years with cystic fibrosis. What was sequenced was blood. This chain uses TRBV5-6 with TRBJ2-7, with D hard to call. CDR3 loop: CASSPDPPYEQYF. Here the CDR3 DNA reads TGTGCCAGCAGCCCGGACCCGCCCTACGAGCAGTACTTC.